This T cell receptor beta chain was identified in a study of shared clonotypes between healthy human individuals. Roughly 30,000 T cell genomes (roughly 190 ng DNA) went into each sorted-subset replicate. Libraries were prepared by immunoSEQ multiplex PCR; TCRdb keeps only in-frame clonotypes and omits some of them. The table lists some 1,900,000 clones, approximately 94% of them singletons. V lost 1 base, J lost 6 bases, and 7 bases lay in between. Germline-derived CDR1 and CDR2 are LGHNA and YSLEER. The CDR3 runs to 13 residues. Naive CD8 isolation took CD45RO-negative cells positively selected for CCR7 and excluded terminally differentiated effector memory CD45RA+ cells. Study donors comprised healthy, HIV-negative adults devoid of recent acute infection or vaccination.

V gene TRBV4-3 combines with J gene TRBJ2-1; the D is unclear. The sequencing sample was made of naive CD8+ T cells sorted from blood. The receptor's source is a man aged 18-30 years in good health. CDR3 protein: CASSQALLNEQFF. Written as DNA, the CDR3 is TGCGCCAGCAGCCAAGCTCTGCTCAATGAGCAGTTCTTC.